Listed below are T cell receptor beta chains from one sample, sequenced in a study of shared clonotypes between healthy human individuals. Generated by immunoSEQ multiplex PCR, the TCRdb table keeps only in-frame clones and is missing some. The sample holds some 2,000,000 clones, around 96% seen once. Sequenced input: naive CD8+ T cells sorted from blood. The receptors shown here come from a man between 18 and 29 years old in good health. The CDR3 runs from the conserved cysteine through the conserved F or W. Each record gives: clone size, V gene, J gene, CDR3 protein. Where a row states a size, it is once, few, many or the class of an expanded clone; other rows omit it.

abundance: .; v_gene: TRBV11-2; j_gene: TRBJ2-5; CDR3aa: CASSLGPDTSQETQYF
abundance: .; v_gene: TRBV6-5; j_gene: TRBJ1-5; CDR3aa: CASSYTEGYQPQHF
abundance: once; v_gene: TRBV15; j_gene: TRBJ2-7; CDR3aa: CATSSDWGGSDEQYF
abundance: .; v_gene: TRBV5-5; j_gene: TRBJ2-7; CDR3aa: CASSPLLAGDSTEQYF
abundance: .; v_gene: TRBV15; j_gene: TRBJ2-7; CDR3aa: CATSEGYEQYF
abundance: .; v_gene: TRBV27; j_gene: TRBJ2-6; CDR3aa: CASSLGTGTGANVLTF
abundance: .; v_gene: TRBV5-1; j_gene: TRBJ2-1; CDR3aa: CASSPAGAEYEQFF
abundance: once; v_gene: TRBV19; j_gene: TRBJ1-1; CDR3aa: CASSILGSYTEAFF
abundance: .; v_gene: TRBV6-5; j_gene: TRBJ2-1; CDR3aa: CASSYSDLSEQFF
abundance: .; v_gene: TRBV27; j_gene: TRBJ1-6; CDR3aa: CASSPQGANSPLHF
abundance: once; v_gene: TRBV2; j_gene: TRBJ2-7; CDR3aa: CASLFPGSYEQYF
abundance: .; v_gene: TRBV19; j_gene: TRBJ1-5; CDR3aa: CASTVWGQGGQPQHF
abundance: .; v_gene: TRBV29-1; j_gene: TRBJ2-7; CDR3aa: CSVATGLYEQYF
abundance: .; v_gene: TRBV10-1; j_gene: TRBJ2-3; CDR3aa: CATSPTGLGPDTQYF
abundance: .; v_gene: TRBV7-9; j_gene: TRBJ2-1; CDR3aa: CASSYKYGGQGFDEQFF
abundance: .; v_gene: TRBV4-1; j_gene: TRBJ2-5; CDR3aa: CASSQGWQQETQYF
abundance: once; v_gene: TRBV4-1; j_gene: TRBJ2-7; CDR3aa: CASSQDLEVNEQYF
abundance: .; v_gene: TRBV19; j_gene: TRBJ2-7; CDR3aa: CASSILGTGGDEQYF
abundance: .; v_gene: TRBV6-5; j_gene: TRBJ1-2; CDR3aa: CASSYSEGWNGYTF
abundance: .; v_gene: TRBV6-1; j_gene: TRBJ2-7; CDR3aa: CASSEPPKGTQYIYEQYF
abundance: once; v_gene: TRBV6-5; j_gene: TRBJ2-5; CDR3aa: CASSYLGDLQETQYF
abundance: .; v_gene: TRBV7-2; j_gene: TRBJ2-7; CDR3aa: CASSPRGQGPDEQYF
abundance: .; v_gene: TRBV28; j_gene: TRBJ2-5; CDR3aa: CASSLGSQMYQETQYF
abundance: .; v_gene: TRBV4-1; j_gene: TRBJ2-2; CDR3aa: CASSQNQGTGELFF
abundance: .; v_gene: TRBV4-1; j_gene: TRBJ2-5; CDR3aa: CASSLVVGETQYF
abundance: .; v_gene: TRBV7-9; j_gene: TRBJ1-2; CDR3aa: CASSPDLYGYTF
abundance: once; v_gene: TRBV10-2; j_gene: TRBJ2-3; CDR3aa: CASSESLAGVIDTQYF
abundance: .; v_gene: TRBV6-6; j_gene: TRBJ1-1; CDR3aa: CASSYLGLNTEAFF
abundance: .; v_gene: TRBV5-1; j_gene: TRBJ2-7; CDR3aa: CASSLYDFYEQYF
abundance: once; v_gene: TRBV5-8; j_gene: TRBJ2-1; CDR3aa: CASSQGTGIGSYNEQFF
abundance: .; v_gene: TRBV30; j_gene: TRBJ2-7; CDR3aa: CAWSKLAGGDEQYF
abundance: .; v_gene: TRBV29-1; j_gene: TRBJ1-1; CDR3aa: CSVPGGGGEAFF
abundance: .; v_gene: TRBV9; j_gene: TRBJ2-3; CDR3aa: CASSVESSTDTQYF
abundance: .; v_gene: TRBV7-7; j_gene: TRBJ2-7; CDR3aa: CASSLGGNTYEQYF
abundance: .; v_gene: TRBV28; j_gene: TRBJ1-1; CDR3aa: CASSLSTGGAGINTEAFF
abundance: .; v_gene: TRBV7-9; j_gene: TRBJ1-3; CDR3aa: CASSWDRESGNTIYF
abundance: once; v_gene: TRBV7-9; j_gene: TRBJ1-6; CDR3aa: CASSLDGNSPLHF
abundance: .; v_gene: TRBV5-6; j_gene: TRBJ1-6; CDR3aa: CASSLSDSYNSPLHF
abundance: .; v_gene: TRBV27; j_gene: TRBJ2-7; CDR3aa: CASSLIGGEQYF
abundance: .; v_gene: TRBV5-1; j_gene: TRBJ2-2; CDR3aa: CASSRTGLLSTGELFF
abundance: once; v_gene: TRBV13; j_gene: TRBJ2-2; CDR3aa: CASSLDLAGELFF
abundance: .; v_gene: TRBV10-3; j_gene: TRBJ1-1; CDR3aa: CATSGDDTEAFF
abundance: once; v_gene: TRBV11-2; j_gene: TRBJ2-1; CDR3aa: CASSLDGGSGQFF
abundance: .; v_gene: TRBV27; j_gene: TRBJ1-5; CDR3aa: CASSLEDEARQPQHF
abundance: .; v_gene: TRBV7-6; j_gene: TRBJ2-7; CDR3aa: CASSPGVAGSEFTYEQYF
abundance: .; v_gene: TRBV4-3; j_gene: TRBJ2-2; CDR3aa: CASSPGIDTGELFF
abundance: .; v_gene: TRBV13; j_gene: TRBJ2-1; CDR3aa: CASSSQRELSNEQFF
abundance: .; v_gene: TRBV7-9; j_gene: TRBJ1-3; CDR3aa: CASSSSGTLAPGNTIYF
abundance: once; v_gene: TRBV5-8; j_gene: TRBJ2-1; CDR3aa: CASSDTSYNEQFF
abundance: once; v_gene: TRBV9; j_gene: TRBJ2-1; CDR3aa: CASSPRGDNEQFF
abundance: .; v_gene: TRBV28; j_gene: TRBJ2-7; CDR3aa: CASSLVQGLISEQYF
abundance: .; v_gene: TRBV28; j_gene: TRBJ2-1; CDR3aa: CASSQLETGYNEQFF
abundance: .; v_gene: TRBV19; j_gene: TRBJ2-7; CDR3aa: CASGQNSYEQYF
abundance: .; v_gene: TRBV7-3; j_gene: TRBJ2-3; CDR3aa: CASSPSTDTQYF
abundance: .; v_gene: TRBV5-4; j_gene: TRBJ1-2; CDR3aa: CASCIIVPETYGYTF
abundance: .; v_gene: TRBV7-3; j_gene: TRBJ2-2; CDR3aa: CASSFYGGSTGELFF
abundance: .; v_gene: TRBV7-9; j_gene: TRBJ1-2; CDR3aa: CASSPAGAYGYTF
abundance: .; v_gene: TRBV5-1; j_gene: TRBJ2-5; CDR3aa: CASSFDLQETQYF
abundance: .; v_gene: TRBV7-9; j_gene: TRBJ2-5; CDR3aa: CASTPPGSQETQYF
abundance: .; v_gene: TRBV4-3; j_gene: TRBJ2-1; CDR3aa: CASNQGRDGRNEQFF